This TCR beta chain was recorded in a study of technical replicates of blood from a handful of donors. Germline V gives CDR1 SGHRS, CDR2 YFSETQ. Trimming took off 3 bases at V and 0 bases at J, with 18 bases between the two ends. The CDR3 has 18 amino acids. Clones were read by immunoSEQ multiplex PCR, and TCRdb kept only the in-frame ones, dropping some. The sample carries around 54,000 clones, approximately 95% recorded once. V is TRBV5-1 and J is TRBJ2-2; possibly TRBD2 for D (6 bases). The specimen sequenced was T cells isolated from PBMCs. This sequence was found in a human donor in good health. The DNA of the CDR3 is TGCGCCAGCAGCTACCCAGCGGGCAACCCTACGAACACCGGGGAGCTGTTTTTT. Its translation is CASSYPAGNPTNTGELFF.